The 17 T cell receptor beta chains below all came from one sample that was sequenced in a study of T-cell memory formation after mild COVID-19. Using its own MiXCR run on the 5' RACE reads, TCRdb lists one record per CDR3 protein. This table has roughly 250,000 distinct CDR3 sequences, over 15% appearing once. Sequencing was carried out using PBMCs or a T cell subset sorted from them (not recorded which). These receptors were collected from a man aged 18 to 30 who had mild COVID-19 (a few samples of this study predate the infection). Cell type and time point are not known.

The chain joins TRBV5-6 to TRBJ1-4; D not resolved. Germline CDR1 and CDR2: SGHDT and YYEEEE. The ends were cut back, 4 bases at V and 6 bases at J, with 10 bases in the middle. This CDR3 contains 13 residues. CDR3 loop: CASSPLPDEKLFF. The DNA for the CDR3 is TGTGCCAGCAGCCCCCTACCAGATGAAAAACTGTTTTTT.

This clonotype was found a few times. The rearrangement links TRBV7-9 to TRBJ1-1, with D hard to call. Germline V gives CDR1 SEHNR, CDR2 FQNEAQ (reference sequence). This CDR3 is 13 amino acids long. Trimming removed 1 base from V and 9 bases from J, with 12 bases in between. In DNA, the CDR3 is TGTGCCAGCAGCTTAGAATGGCCTAGGCAAGCTTTCTTT. Encoded protein: CASSLEWPRQAFF.

This clonotype came up a few times. V is TRBV7-2 and J is TRBJ2-3; D may be TRBD1 (7 bases). The CDR3 totals 15 residues. Per germline, CDR1 SGHTA and CDR2 FQGNSA. V lost 1 base and J 8 bases, leaving 16 bases between the germline ends. The CDR3 nucleotides are TGTGCCAGCAGCTTAGTGGAGGGGGCTCAGGCTACGCAGTATTTT. This translates into CASSLVEGAQATQYF.

The chain carries TRBV12-3 or TRBV12-4 and TRBJ2-2; D not resolved. Trimming took 2 bases from V and 4 from J, leaving 11 bases between them. The CDR3 totals 15 residues. CDR3 nucleotide sequence: TGTGCCAGCAGTTTACGGTTGTCGGGCACCGGGGAGCTGTTTTTT. This codes for CASSLRLSGTGELFF.

On this clonotype: A much bigger clone sits one base away, suggesting this may be a read error. The chain uses TRBV7-9 and TRBJ2-1; D remains ambiguous. Germline CDR1 is SEHNR and CDR2 is FQNEAQ (reference sequence). CDR3 length: 13 residues. CDR3 DNA: TGTGCCAGCAGCTTCCGTGGGGTAGATGATCAGTTCTTC. Protein product: CASSFRGVDDQFF.

V gene TRBV6-5 combines with J gene TRBJ2-1; 9 bases match TRBD2. Germline CDR1 is MNHEY and CDR2 is SVGAGI. J was trimmed by 2 bases and V by 2 bases; bases with no gene match: 4. The CDR3 consists of 16 residues. In nucleotides, the CDR3 is TGTGCCAGCAGTTACGAGTCTAGCGGGGCCTACAATGAGCAGTTCTTC. Encoded protein: CASSYESSGAYNEQFF.

V and J are TRBV12-3 or TRBV12-4 and TRBJ2-2; D possibly corresponds to TRBD2 (5 bases). The CDR3 length is 16 residues. Trimming shortened V by 6 bases and J by 3 bases, and 17 bases separated the two germline ends. The CDR3 sequence is CASSRPGWRHTGELFF. In DNA, the CDR3 is TGTGCCAGCAGCCGGCCTGGGTGGAGGCACACCGGGGAGCTGTTTTTT.

The rearrangement uses TRBV6-5 and TRBJ2-1; 8 bases fit TRBD2. This CDR3 is 17 amino acids long. Germline CDR1 reads MNHEY; CDR2 reads SVGAGI. The ends lost 8 bases at V and 10 bases at J; junction bases unmatched: 22. The chain's CDR3 is CASRDLGGLVSLREQFF. The CDR3 DNA is TGTGCCAGCCGGGATTTAGGGGGACTAGTCTCCCTACGGGAGCAGTTCTTC.

The genes are TRBV5-1 and TRBJ2-3; 10 bases agree with TRBD2. There are 16 residues in the CDR3. CDR1 is SGHRS, CDR2 YFSETQ, per germline. V gave up 3 bases and J gave up 3 bases; unmatched junction bases: 7. CDR3 nucleotide sequence: TGCGCCAGCAGCTCCAGCGGGGGGGCCGTAACAGATACGCAGTATTTT. This sequence encodes CASSSSGGAVTDTQYF.

V and J are TRBV29-1 and TRBJ1-1; D is possibly TRBD1 (5 bases). The CDR3 is 14 residues long. The germline V gene has CDR1 SQVTM and CDR2 ANQGSEA. With 0 bases removed from V and 4 bases from J, the gap between germline ends came to 12 bases. The chain's CDR3 is CSVEERGRGTEAFF. The DNA for the CDR3 is TGCAGCGTTGAAGAGCGAGGGAGGGGCACTGAAGCTTTCTTT.

The rearrangement links TRBV6-2 or TRBV6-3 to TRBJ2-7, with D possibly matching TRBD2 (6 bases). Between the trimmed V and J ends, which lost 6 bases and 6 bases, there was a span of 15 bases. This CDR3 is 13 amino acids long. CDR1 is MNHEY and CDR2 is SVGEGT in the germline V gene. In DNA form, the CDR3 reads TGTGCCAGCAGCCGGACACTAGCCGGCGAGCAGTACGTC. Protein: CASSRTLAGEQYV.

The table lists this clonotype with many counts. An end of the junction differs from the germline gene, which may be a read error. The rearrangement links TRBV7-9 to TRBJ2-3; the D is unclear. CDR1 is SEHNR, CDR2 FQNEAQ, per germline (reference sequence). The CDR3 totals 12 residues. DNA of the CDR3: TGTGCCAGCAGGGTCGCAGGTTCCCCTGGGGATTTT. Residues: CASRVAGSPGDF.

The chain combines TRBV6-2 or TRBV6-3 with TRBJ2-1; either TRBD1 or TRBD2 may fit D (7 bases each). V lost 6 bases and J lost 5, with 11 bases in between. Germline-derived CDR1 and CDR2 are MNHEY and SVGEGT. The CDR3 is made up of 13 amino acids. CDR3 DNA: TGTGCCAGCAGCCCAGGGGGGGACAATGAGCAGTTCTTC. Translation: CASSPGGDNEQFF.

J is TRBJ1-6 and V is TRBV6-4, with TRBD1 identical over 7 bases. CDR1 and CDR2 (germline): MRHNA, SNTAGT. There are 14 residues in the CDR3. The V segment lost 0 bases and the J segment 11 bases; nucleotides outside the gene matches: 4. DNA for the CDR3: TGTGCCAGCAGTGACTCCGGCAGGGGGACACCCCTCCACTTT. Encoded protein: CASSDSGRGTPLHF.

The V gene is TRBV6-1, the J gene TRBJ2-5, with D possibly being TRBD1 or TRBD2 (6 bases each). The CDR3 is made up of 14 amino acids. CDR1 and CDR2 (germline): MNHNS, SASEGT. The V gene lost 0 bases and the J gene lost 4 bases, with 9 bases spanning the gap. CDR3 sequence (DNA): TGTGCCAGCAGTGAAGCCGGGGGCGGAGAGACCCAGTACTTC. Translating gives CASSEAGGGETQYF.

This chain links TRBV5-1 with TRBJ2-3, with D perhaps TRBD1 or TRBD2 (5 bases each). The CDR3 sequence is 16 residues long. V gave up 0 bases and J gave up 0 bases, with 11 bases separating them. Germline V gives CDR1 SGHRS, CDR2 YFSETQ. CDR3 protein: CASSLVPGSSTDTQYF. CDR3 nucleotide sequence: TGCGCCAGCAGCTTGGTACCAGGGAGTAGCACAGATACGCAGTATTTT.

The chain recombines TRBV4-3 with TRBJ2-1; D is possibly TRBD1 (6 bases). Looked up from germline, CDR1 is LGHNA and CDR2 is YSLEER. The V end was cut by 8 bases, the J end by 9 bases, with 23 bases between. CDR3 size: 15 residues. The CDR3 loop reads CASRKTSLRGSEQFF. The CDR3 region has the DNA TGCGCCAGCCGAAAGACGTCCCTAAGGGGGAGTGAGCAGTTCTTC.